Presented here are 18 T cell receptor beta chains from one specimen sequenced in a study of cytomegalovirus exposure and HLA in healthy donors. Data came from immunoSEQ multiplex PCR; TCRdb stores just in-frame clones and leaves some out. This table has some 140,000 clones, approximately 86% appearing once. The sample taken for sequencing was PBMCs. The receptors come from a man between 18 and 35 years old in good health and CMV-seropositive.

The rearrangement joins TRBV5-1 to TRBJ2-3; 12 bases agree with TRBD2. CDR1 SGHRS and CDR2 YFSETQ come from the germline V gene. The CDR3 contains 20 residues. With 2 bases clipped from V and 1 base from J, the junction kept 14 bases outside the gene matches. CDR3 sequence (DNA): TGCGCCAGCAGCTTTTCCGCCTCGGCTAGCGGGGGGGGAGGCACAGATACGCAGTATTTT. It is translated as CASSFSASASGGGGTDTQYF.

The chain combines TRBV19 with TRBJ1-1; 11 nucleotides agree with TRBD1. The V gene's germline CDR1 is LNHDA and CDR2 SQIVND (reference sequence). Losses at the gene ends were 7 bases for V and 1 base for J; bases not matched to a gene: 5. The CDR3 consists of 15 residues. The CDR3 spells CASTRDRGRNTEAFF. For the CDR3, the DNA is TGTGCCAGTACCAGGGACAGGGGGAGGAACACTGAAGCTTTCTTT. Based on the CDR3 plus reference TRBV19 and TRBJ1-1, the full variable domain is DGGITQSPKYLFRKEGQNVTLSCEQNLNHDAMYWYRQDPGQGLRLIYYSQIVNDFQKGDIAEGYSVSREKKESFPLTVTSAQKNPTAFYLCASTRDRGRNTEAFFGQGTRLTVV.

This clone is a singleton in its sample. The chain has TRBV6-5 and TRBJ2-7; 7 bases are shared with TRBD1. The CDR3 is 13 residues long. Trimming at V came to 6 bases and at J to 9 bases, leaving 11 bases not matched to a gene. Germline V lookup: CDR1 MNHEY, CDR2 SVGAGI. CDR3 nucleotides: TGTGCCAGCAGATACACGAGACAGGGCGGGCAGTACTTC. This translates into CASRYTRQGGQYF.

The chain couples TRBV6-5 to TRBJ2-4; TRBD1 matches 9 bases. Germline assignment: CDR1 MNHEY and CDR2 SVGAGI. The CDR3 is 13 amino acids. The ends lost 8 bases at V and 7 bases at J; junction bases unmatched: 6. The CDR3 loop reads CASSAGTGNIQYF. Written as DNA, the CDR3 is TGTGCCAGCTCCGCCGGGACAGGGAACATTCAGTACTTC.

The CDR3 here is CASSVDRRNTEAFF. In DNA, the CDR3 is TGTGCCAGCAGCGTGGACAGGAGGAACACTGAAGCTTTCTTT. This rearrangement joins TRBV2 to TRBJ1-1, with 7 bases identical to TRBD1. Germline values: CDR1 SNHLY, CDR2 FYNNEI. The length of the CDR3 is 14 residues. Germline trimming cut 6 bases from V and 1 base from J; bases unmatched to any gene: 5.

CDR3 region: CAWSFRGLAGVAKNIQYF. The CDR3 DNA reads TGTGCCTGGAGTTTCCGAGGACTAGCGGGAGTGGCCAAAAACATTCAGTACTTC. The chain is built from TRBV30 and TRBJ2-4, with 13 positions matching TRBD2. Germline V gene lookup returns CDR1 GTSNPN and CDR2 SVGIG (reference sequence). The V gene end was trimmed by 2 bases and the J gene end by 1 base; junction bases not matched to a gene: 8. This CDR3 comprises 18 residues.

The rearrangement uses TRBV29-1 and TRBJ1-5; possible D gene TRBD1, 6 bases. Trimming cost V 3 bases and J 7 bases, with 13 bases left between them. The germline gives CDR1 SQVTM, CDR2 ANQGSEA. The CDR3 runs to 13 residues. In DNA, the CDR3 is TGCAGCGTTGATGATGGGGGCGGACAGCCCCAGCATTTT. Protein: CSVDDGGGQPQHF.

This rearrangement joins TRBV7-2 to TRBJ2-1, with 12 bases identical to TRBD2. The CDR3 sequence is 15 residues long. V trimming: 5 bases; J trimming: 7 bases; junction bases outside the gene matches: 6. Germline V gene data show CDR1 as SGHTA and CDR2 as FQGNSA. CDR3 sequence (DNA): TGTGCCAGCAGCACTAGCGGGGGGACGAGGAATGAGCAGTTCTTC. It translates to CASSTSGGTRNEQFF.

This rearrangement joins TRBV6-4 to TRBJ2-1, with a possible D match to TRBD2 (7 bases). V was clipped by 0 bases and J by 8 bases, with 23 bases between them. The germline V gene encodes CDR1 MRHNA and CDR2 SNTAGT. The CDR3 extends over 18 amino acids. Here the CDR3 DNA reads TGTGCCAGCAGTGACTCGCAGGGGTCTAGCGGAGGGGTGCATGAGCAGTTCTTC. Translation: CASSDSQGSSGGVHEQFF.

The chain combines TRBV2 with TRBJ2-4, with 8 bases fitting TRBD1. CDR1 SNHLY and CDR2 FYNNEI come from the germline V gene. The CDR3 is 13 residues long. V shed 6 bases, J shed 13 bases, and the junction held 11 bases outside the gene matches. The CDR3, as DNA: TGTGCCAGCAGGGGGGGACAGGTCGTGGAGCAGTACTTC. Protein product: CASRGGQVVEQYF.

The count of this clone is one. The rearrangement links TRBV13 to TRBJ2-3, with D maybe TRBD2 (7 bases). The V gene's germline CDR1 is PRHDT and CDR2 FYEKMQ (reference sequence). The CDR3 runs to 15 residues. Trimming pared 5 bases from V and 5 bases from J, leaving 17 bases between. As DNA, the CDR3 is TGTGCCAGCAGCCCCCGAGGGGGGGGGAAAGATACGCAGTATTTT. Translated: CASSPRGGGKDTQYF.

The chain employs TRBV19 and TRBJ2-7, with D unclear. Per germline, CDR1 LNHDA and CDR2 SQIVND (reference sequence). V lost 4 bases and J lost 6, with 13 bases in between. The CDR3 is 13 residues long. As DNA, the CDR3 is TGTGCCAGTAGTACCCCTCCCGTCGGCGAGCAGTACTTC. It is translated as CASSTPPVGEQYF.

This chain connects TRBV7-6 to TRBJ1-2, with D possibly matching TRBD1 (6 bases). The CDR3 length is 14 residues. Trimming left V 1 base short and J 8 bases short, with 14 bases between. Germline V gene data show CDR1 as SGHVS and CDR2 as FNYEAQ. CDR3 bases: TGTGCCAGCAGCTTAGGCAGGGGATTAAGAGGCTACACCTTC. Translation gives CASSLGRGLRGYTF.

This clone has a handful of counts. The chain recombines TRBV6-6 with TRBJ2-1, with 10 bases lining up with TRBD1. This CDR3 spans 15 amino acids. After removal of 4 bases from V and 9 bases from J, the junction contained 9 bases not matched to a gene. Germline V gene sequence: CDR1 MNHNY, CDR2 SVGAGI (reference sequence). The CDR3 reads CASSSNRDRGSEQFF. CDR3 DNA: TGTGCCAGCAGTTCCAACCGGGACAGGGGTAGTGAGCAGTTCTTC.

The rearrangement links TRBV18 to TRBJ1-4; no clear D. Trimming stripped 2 bases from V and 4 bases from J, with 8 bases between. There are 14 residues in the CDR3. Germline loops: CDR1 KGHSH, CDR2 LQKENI. The CDR3 DNA is TGTGCCAGCTCACCAGGGAGCGTTAATGAAAAACTGTTTTTT. It translates to CASSPGSVNEKLFF.

Only one count was recorded for this clone. This chain uses TRBV4-1 with TRBJ1-1; D is uncertain. CDR3 length equals 9 residues. V dropped 7 bases and J dropped 6 bases, with 3 bases sitting between them. The germline CDR1 and CDR2 sequences are MGHRA and YSYEKL. The CDR3 spells CASTAEAFF. In DNA, the CDR3 is TGCGCCAGCACCGCTGAAGCTTTCTTT.

The V and J genes are TRBV7-2 and TRBJ1-2, with 9 bases fitting TRBD1. Germline CDR1 is SGHTA and CDR2 is FQGNSA. The V gene end was trimmed by 5 bases and the J gene end by 0 bases; junction bases not matched to a gene: 13. The CDR3 covers 18 residues. This CDR3 reads CASSQTLTGGRANYGYTF. CDR3 in DNA: TGTGCCAGCAGCCAAACACTCACAGGGGGCCGAGCTAACTATGGCTACACCTTC.

This clone was picked up a small number of times. This chain uses TRBV4-3 with TRBJ1-1; tentative D call: TRBD1 (6 bases). The germline V and J ends were trimmed by 0 bases and 2 bases, with 10 bases remaining between them. The germline V gene encodes CDR1 LGHNA and CDR2 YSLEER. The CDR3 sequence is 15 residues long. CDR3 DNA sequence: TGCGCCAGCAGCCAAGATACAGGGCTAAACACTGAAGCTTTCTTT. It specifies CASSQDTGLNTEAFF.